These 21 T cell receptor beta chains originate from one sample sequenced in a study of OX40 agonist ivuxolimab in advanced cancers. Assay: immunoSEQ multiplex PCR; the TCRdb copy retains only in-frame clones and omits some. The sample yields around 95,000 clones, around 87% seen once. The sample consisted of CD4+ or CD8+ T cells sorted from blood, taken in a trial of the OX40 agonist ivuxolimab. Receptor source: an adult with an advanced solid tumor such as melanoma, head and neck, liver or kidney cancer.

V is TRBV2 and J is TRBJ2-3, with TRBD2 as a possible D gene (6 bases). Germline CDR1 SNHLY, CDR2 FYNNEI. This CDR3 is built from 15 residues. Trimming removed 5 bases at V and 5 bases at J, with 17 bases between. The CDR3 loop is CASSQRRGAEDTQYF. DNA for the CDR3: TGTGCCAGCAGTCAACGGAGGGGCGCGGAAGATACGCAGTATTTT.

This clone has just one count. The chain uses TRBV5-1 and TRBJ1-1; TRBD1 agrees at 8 bases. Germline CDR1 and CDR2: SGHRS and YFSETQ. CDR3 length: 15 residues. V shed 4 bases and J 2 bases; nucleotides not matched to a gene: 7. DNA for the CDR3: TGCGCCAGCAGCCCCAACACAGGGGGAAACACTGAAGCTTTCTTT. It encodes CASSPNTGGNTEAFF.

The gene calls are TRBV6-1 and TRBJ1-2, with D possibly being TRBD1 (5 bases). The CDR3 loop spans 15 amino acids. CDR1 is MNHNS and CDR2 is SASEGT in the germline V gene. Between the trimmed V and J ends, which lost 1 base and 7 bases, there was a span of 16 bases. CDR3 region: CASSEDHNRGSGYTF. CDR3 in DNA: TGTGCCAGCAGTGAAGATCATAATCGGGGGAGTGGCTACACCTTC.

This CDR3 is CASSQDLSSPLHF. In DNA form, the CDR3 reads TGTGCCAGCAGCCAAGACTTGAGTTCACCCCTCCACTTT. The rearrangement joins TRBV14 to TRBJ1-6, with D hard to call. The CDR3 runs 13 residues. V was trimmed by 0 bases and J by 9 bases, leaving 6 bases between them. Germline V lookup: CDR1 SGHDN, CDR2 FVKESK.

This chain connects TRBV9 to TRBJ2-7; 8 bases agree with TRBD1. Losses at the gene ends were 4 bases for V and 3 bases for J; bases not matched to a gene: 9. Looked up from germline, CDR1 is SGDLS and CDR2 is YYNGEE. CDR3 length equals 15 residues. Here the CDR3 reads CASSPGQGLLYEQYF. The DNA of the CDR3 is TGTGCCAGCAGCCCCGGACAGGGCTTACTCTACGAGCAGTACTTC.

V usage is TRBV29-1 and J usage is TRBJ2-7, with D possibly TRBD1 on 5 matching bases. Germline V gene data show CDR1 as SQVTM and CDR2 as ANQGSEA. The V gene lost 4 bases and the J gene lost 3 bases, with 10 bases spanning the gap. CDR3 length equals 12 residues. CDR3 amino acids: CSVGRTGYEQYF. CDR3 nucleotide sequence: TGCAGCGTTGGACGAACAGGCTACGAGCAGTACTTC.

This chain joins TRBV4-1 and TRBJ2-3, with D perhaps given as TRBD1 or TRBD2 (6 bases each). CDR1 and CDR2 from the germline V gene are MGHRA and YSYEKL. This CDR3 comprises 18 residues. V lost 1 base and J 2 bases, leaving 19 bases between the germline ends. The CDR3 reads CASSQGLGRRGVTDTQYF. The CDR3 nucleotides are TGCGCCAGCAGCCAAGGTTTGGGGCGAAGGGGGGTCACAGATACGCAGTATTTT.

V gene TRBV6-1 combines with J gene TRBJ2-1, with D possibly TRBD2 on 7 matching bases. Germline loops: CDR1 MNHNS, CDR2 SASEGT. This CDR3 comprises 15 residues. V lost 6 bases and J 6 bases, leaving 18 bases between the germline ends. The CDR3, as DNA: TGTGCCAGCAGCCAATACAGGGCGGGGGCCAATGAGCAGTTCTTC. Translated, it gives CASSQYRAGANEQFF.

The chain recombines TRBV9 with TRBJ1-2; tentative D call: TRBD1 (5 bases). The V end was cut by 7 bases, the J end by 4 bases, with 14 bases between. The CDR3 is made up of 13 amino acids. Germline CDR1 SGDLS, CDR2 YYNGEE. The CDR3 region is CASGAGRSYGYTF. For the CDR3, the DNA is TGTGCCAGCGGGGCCGGCCGAAGCTATGGCTACACCTTC.

This clone showed up just once. The chain is built from TRBV7-3 and TRBJ2-2; D is tentatively TRBD1 or TRBD2 (5 bases each). CDR3 length: 16 residues. V gave up 5 bases and J gave up 1 base, with 14 bases separating them. From germline, CDR1 is SGHTA and CDR2 FQGTGA. The CDR3 coding sequence is TGTGCCAGCAGCCCCAGAGGGGTTGTGAACACCGGGGAGCTGTTTTTT. Amino acids: CASSPRGVVNTGELFF.

This chain joins TRBV9 and TRBJ2-7; unclear D gene. Germline V gene lookup returns CDR1 SGDLS and CDR2 YYNGEE. Trimming pared 4 bases from V and 2 bases from J, leaving 13 bases between. CDR3 size: 14 residues. This CDR3 is CASSTSPTPYEQYF. The CDR3, as DNA: TGTGCCAGCAGCACAAGCCCCACCCCCTACGAGCAGTACTTC.

The V gene is TRBV28, the J gene TRBJ2-5, with 7 bases that match TRBD2. J was trimmed by 1 base and V by 6 bases; bases with no gene match: 5. The CDR3 totals 14 residues. Germline CDR1 reads MDHEN; CDR2 reads SYDVKM. Written as DNA, the CDR3 is TGTGCCAGCAGCCCACCTAGCGGCCAAGAGACCCAGTACTTC. Protein sequence: CASSPPSGQETQYF.

The chain joins TRBV10-2 to TRBJ2-3, with a weak D call TRBD1 (5 bases). Germline V gene lookup returns CDR1 WSHSY and CDR2 SAAADI. The CDR3 consists of 14 residues. V was cut by 4 bases and J by 2 bases, with 10 bases left in between. The CDR3 protein is CASSVQGYTDTQYF. CDR3 coding DNA: TGCGCCAGCAGTGTGCAGGGCTACACAGATACGCAGTATTTT.

The J gene is TRBJ2-7, the V gene TRBV15; 8 bases are shared with TRBD1. Germline V lookup: CDR1 LNHNV, CDR2 YYDKDF (reference sequence). Trimming removed 5 bases from V and 2 bases from J; junction bases left unmatched: 5. This CDR3 is 14 amino acids long. This chain's CDR3 is CATSVRDRTYEQYF. DNA for the CDR3: TGTGCCACCAGCGTTCGGGACAGGACCTACGAGCAGTACTTC.

This chain uses TRBV21-1 with TRBJ2-6. TRBV21-1 is described as a pseudogene. The CDR3 loop spans 17 amino acids. The DNA of the CDR3 is TGTGCCAGCAGCAAAGGTGTACGGGCCTCTGGGGCCAACGTCCTGACTTTC. Its translation: CASSKGVRASGANVLTF.

This clone was observed a single time. A read error may produce the germline difference seen at one junction end. The chain carries TRBV2 and TRBJ2-7; 8 positions agree with TRBD1. Per germline, CDR1 SNHLY and CDR2 FYNNEI. The CDR3 totals 14 residues. The CDR3 DNA reads TGTGCCAGCCGTGAGACGACAGGGGAGTTGGAGCAGTACTTC. It yields the protein CASRETTGELEQYF.

V and J are TRBV5-1 and TRBJ1-1; no definite D call. CDR1 SGHRS and CDR2 YFSETQ come from the germline V gene. Trimming removed 2 bases at V and 5 bases at J, with 10 bases between. This CDR3 is built from 13 residues. CDR3 DNA sequence: TGCGCCAGCAGCTTAGTCCATAAAACTGAAGCTTTCTTT. Protein product: CASSLVHKTEAFF.

CDR3 amino acids: CASSLGRLNTDTQYF. CDR3 DNA: TGTGCCAGCAGCCTCGGACGGCTCAACACAGATACGCAGTATTTT. V and J are TRBV27 and TRBJ2-3; D not resolved. The V gene lost 6 bases and the J gene lost 2 bases, with 15 bases spanning the gap. Germline lookup yields CDR1 MNHEY and CDR2 SMNVEV (reference sequence). CDR3 size: 15 residues.

V and J are TRBV30 and TRBJ1-2; D not certain. The CDR3 length is 13 residues. Trimming removed 1 base from V and 4 bases from J, with 10 bases in between. Germline V gives CDR1 GTSNPN, CDR2 SVGIG (reference sequence). This CDR3 reads CAWSAGPSYGYTF. CDR3 DNA sequence: TGTGCCTGGAGTGCAGGACCTTCCTATGGCTACACCTTC.

On this clone itself: The same CDR3 also results from other DNA sequences found in this sample. The rearrangement joins TRBV6-5 to TRBJ2-2; D not resolved. CDR3 length equals 15 residues. Germline V gene sequence: CDR1 MNHEY, CDR2 SVGAGI. Deletions cut 2 bases from V and 1 base from J, with 8 bases between. CDR3 coding DNA: TGTGCCAGCAGTTACAGGCGGCTGAACACCGGGGAGCTGTTTTTT. Protein sequence: CASSYRRLNTGELFF.

This chain uses TRBV7-3 with TRBJ2-5, with 10 positions matching TRBD2. With V trimmed by 4 bases and J by 5 bases, 10 bases remained unmatched. This CDR3 is 16 amino acids long. CDR1 is SGHTA, CDR2 FQGTGA, per germline. This CDR3 reads CASSSGPGLARETQYF. The DNA for the CDR3 is TGTGCCAGCAGCTCCGGACCGGGACTAGCGAGGGAGACCCAGTACTTC.